This entry is about one TCR beta chain. The antigen is undetermined. The data are from a study of vaccination effects on CD4 cells after COVID-19. Study-level findings and limits: Just 1 of 255 vaccine-induced clones in healthy recipients was cross-reactive.

TCRdb keeps only in-frame clones here, not all; method: immunoSEQ multiplex PCR. The sample lists over 20,000 clones; about three quarters were seen once. Expansion of antigen-specific CD4+ T cells with viral peptide pools was carried out by the ViraFEST assay before sequencing. Cells that had been cultured for roughly eleven days were the source of isolated CD4+ T cells. Per germline, CDR1 MNHEY and CDR2 SVGAGI. The CDR3 loop spans 14 amino acids. The trim removed 5 bases at V and 5 bases at J, leaving 7 bases unmatched. This clonotype originated in a human donor who received a COVID-19 vaccine. This material consisted of CD4+ T cells from PBMCs cultured with HCoV-229E spike peptides, taken before COVID-19 vaccination. The V and J genes are TRBV6-5 and TRBJ2-3, with TRBD1 matching 7 bases. CDR3 nucleotide sequence: TGTGCCAGCAGTATCCGACAGGGTTTAGATACGCAGTATTTT. Protein product: CASSIRQGLDTQYF.